The TCR beta chain described here comes from a study of T cells in localized non-small cell lung cancer. Overall study findings and caveats: Highest T cell clonality was seen in uninvolved adjacent lung, surpassing that measured in tumor. Adjacent lung exhibited a median of approximately 59 among the 100 most abundant tumor clones. Longer overall survival was associated with a higher density of T cells in the blood.

About this clone itself: Its target is unknown.

Profiled with immunoSEQ multiplex PCR; TCRdb holds only in-frame clones, not every one. The data contain tens of thousands of clones, more than 70% of them seen just once; the ten biggest clones take up 20% to 25%. The trim removed 6 bases at V and 3 bases at J, leaving 5 bases unmatched. The CDR3 has 14 amino acids. Germline V lookup: CDR1 SNHLY, CDR2 FYNNEI. This receptor was taken from a woman aged 35 to 70 with stage I squamous cell lung carcinoma. Sequenced here: peripheral blood, sampled before any cancer treatment. This rearrangement joins TRBV2 to TRBJ1-2, with TRBD1 matching over 9 bases. In DNA, the CDR3 is TGTGCCAGCAGCTCGACAGGGGGGCACTATGGCTACACCTTC. Translating gives CASSSTGGHYGYTF.